These 3 T cell receptor beta chains were all obtained from the same sample, sequenced in a study of blood T cells in healthy people across ages. It was with a sample-barcoded 5' primer and a J-beta primer mix that a second PCR of roughly 7 to 12 cycles was run. TCRdb reprocessed the 5' RACE reads with MiXCR, giving one entry per CDR3 protein. The table records over 1,500,000 distinct CDR3 sequences, about two fifths of them present only once. Sequencing was carried out using blood. The receptors come from a human donor in good health.

This clonotype was seen a handful of times. A single base separates this from a much larger clone, so it may be a read error. The chain links TRBV7-2 to TRBJ2-3; TRBD2 matches 7 bases. CDR1 is SGHTA and CDR2 is FQGNSA in the germline V gene. The CDR3 is 15 amino acids. The CDR3 is CASSFSGARADTRYF. The DNA of the CDR3 is TGTGCCAGCAGTTTCAGCGGGGCCCGAGCAGATACGCGGTATTTT.

This clonotype was detected only a few times. This chain links TRBV3-1 with TRBJ2-1; TRBD2 matches at 7 bases. This CDR3 contains 14 residues. Germline CDR1 is LGHDT and CDR2 is YNNKEL (reference sequence). J lost 10 bases, V lost 0 bases, and 6 bases had no gene match. CDR3 sequence (DNA): TGTGCCAGCAGCCAAGATCGCAGCGGGGTCGAGCAGTTCTTC. It is translated as CASSQDRSGVEQFF.

This rearrangement joins TRBV6-6 to TRBJ2-1, with 11 bases fitting TRBD2. The CDR3 covers 16 residues. Germline-derived CDR1 and CDR2 are MNHNY and SVGAGI (reference sequence). Germline trimming cut 8 bases from V and 6 bases from J; bases unmatched to any gene: 12. CDR3 sequence reads: CASGDSGGVLSNEQFF. The CDR3 DNA reads TGTGCCAGCGGAGATAGCGGGGGGGTCCTGAGCAATGAGCAGTTCTTC.